This TCR beta chain is drawn from a study of breast tumors, draining lymph nodes, adjacent tissues. The lymph nodes were axillary draining lymph nodes from breast cancer patients. Whole-study findings and limits: Tumors had less TCR diversity than lymph nodes, more than nontumor tissue. Tumor T cell lymph node origin was a supported hypothesis, not proven. Most tumor T cells seemingly derive from lymph node, then expand in tumor. Tumor and nontumor repertoires were significantly more similar in luminal-like than in basal-like breast cancer.

V was trimmed by 1 base and J by 4 bases, leaving 10 bases between them. Per germline, CDR1 SGHDN and CDR2 FVKESK. This CDR3 is built from 14 residues. This clonotype was seen many times. Its antigen is not known. MiXCR, run by TCRdb on the multiplex PCR reads, gives a single entry per CDR3 protein. This table has 150,000 to 200,000 distinct CDR3 sequences, 30% to 35% appearing once. Sequencing was performed on axillary lymph node tissue. The sequence was collected from a female donor with breast cancer. Some clones in this sample may be carry-over from other donors' samples. The V and J genes are TRBV14 and TRBJ1-2; D is possibly TRBD1 (6 bases). The CDR3 here is CASSQVQGGYGYTF. In DNA, the CDR3 is TGTGCCAGCAGCCAAGTACAGGGTGGCTATGGCTACACCTTC.